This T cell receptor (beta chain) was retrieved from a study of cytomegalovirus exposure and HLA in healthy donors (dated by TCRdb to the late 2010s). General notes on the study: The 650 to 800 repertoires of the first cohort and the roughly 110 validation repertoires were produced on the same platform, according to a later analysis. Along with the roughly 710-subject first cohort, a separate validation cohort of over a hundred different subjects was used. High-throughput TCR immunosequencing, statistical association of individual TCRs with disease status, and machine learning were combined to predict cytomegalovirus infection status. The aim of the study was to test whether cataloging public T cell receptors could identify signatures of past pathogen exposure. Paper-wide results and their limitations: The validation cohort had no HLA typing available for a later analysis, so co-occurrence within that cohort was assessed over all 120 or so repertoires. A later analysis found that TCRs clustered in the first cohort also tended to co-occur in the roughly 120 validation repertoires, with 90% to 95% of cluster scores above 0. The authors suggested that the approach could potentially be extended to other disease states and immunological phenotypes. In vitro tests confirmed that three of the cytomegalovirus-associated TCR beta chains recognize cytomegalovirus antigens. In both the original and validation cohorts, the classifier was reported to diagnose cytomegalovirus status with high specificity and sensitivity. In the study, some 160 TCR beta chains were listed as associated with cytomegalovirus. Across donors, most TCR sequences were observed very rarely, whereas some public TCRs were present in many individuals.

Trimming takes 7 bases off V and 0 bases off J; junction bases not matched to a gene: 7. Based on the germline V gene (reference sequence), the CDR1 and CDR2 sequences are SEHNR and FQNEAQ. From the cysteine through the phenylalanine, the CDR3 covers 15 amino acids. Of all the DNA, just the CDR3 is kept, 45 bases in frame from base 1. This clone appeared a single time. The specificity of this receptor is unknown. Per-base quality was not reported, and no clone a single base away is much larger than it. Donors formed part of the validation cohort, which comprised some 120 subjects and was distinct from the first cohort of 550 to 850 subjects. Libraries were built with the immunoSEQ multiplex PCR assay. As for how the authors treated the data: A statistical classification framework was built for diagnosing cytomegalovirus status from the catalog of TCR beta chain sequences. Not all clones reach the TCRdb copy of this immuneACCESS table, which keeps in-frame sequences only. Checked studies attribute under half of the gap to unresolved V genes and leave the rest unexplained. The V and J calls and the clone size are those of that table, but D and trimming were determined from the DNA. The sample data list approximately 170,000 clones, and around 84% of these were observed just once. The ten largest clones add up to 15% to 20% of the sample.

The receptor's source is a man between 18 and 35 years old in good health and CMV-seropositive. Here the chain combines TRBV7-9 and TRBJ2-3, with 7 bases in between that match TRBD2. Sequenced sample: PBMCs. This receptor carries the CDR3 CASTLGEGSTDTQYF. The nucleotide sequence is TGTGCCAGCACCTTGGGGGAGGGAAGCACAGATACGCAGTATTTT.